The T cell receptor (beta chain) under discussion was sequenced for a study of CD8 T cells in Susac syndrome (dated by TCRdb to the late 2010s). Study-wide context: Of the Susac syndrome patients who were sequenced, about 6 had clinically active disease and roughly eight were in clinical remission. Susac syndrome patients were therapy-naive, on corticosteroids (some also receiving IVIg), or on IVIg alone at blood withdrawal. Repertoire sequencing was used to test whether CD8+ T cell activation and differentiation in Susac syndrome was antigen driven. The clonality of the CD8+ T cell repertoire was compared across about 12 healthy donors, around 14 Susac syndrome patients and under 18 multiple sclerosis patients.

Concerning this clonotype itself: Its target antigen remains unknown. No per-base quality is available; no much larger clone lies one base away.

What the research found in general, with its limitations: CD8+ repertoires in Susac syndrome showed clonal expansion, which was highest in CD8+ TEMRA cells and was greater in clinically active patients than in remitting patients. Roughly 17 and five Susac-specific public clones were found in the total CD8+ and CD8+ TEMRA repertoires, respectively. The TCR sequencing and HLA analysis was acknowledged to have included a relatively small number of individuals.

There are 14 amino acids in the CDR3, from cysteine to phenylalanine inclusive. CDR3 DNA is the only sequence kept; it has 42 bases, read in frame from the first base. V loses 3 bases at its end and J loses 2 bases; junction bases beyond the gene matches: 0. CDR1 and CDR2, looked up from the germline V gene, are SGHTA and FQGNSA. Peripheral blood CD8+ and CD4+ T cells from healthy donors, Susac syndrome patients and multiple sclerosis patients were profiled by high-throughput TCR beta sequencing. The Susac syndrome patients fulfilled recently defined diagnostic criteria for definite or probable disease. Bulk CD8+ and CD4+ T cells were purified magnetically by negative isolation, whereas CD8+ TEMRA cells were enriched by FACS. Blood was drawn into EDTA tubes, processed within 24 hours, and PBMCs were isolated by density gradient centrifugation. PBMCs intended for TCR sequencing were frozen in liquid nitrogen and were later thawed in a 37 degrees C water bath. The sorted or isolated CD4+, CD8+ and CD8+ TEMRA cells reached a purity of at least 90%.

RNA was extracted using the RNeasy kit, and roughly 0.5 to 1 microgram was reverse transcribed with random hexamers. The immunoSEQ multiplex PCR assay, covering 54 Vbeta and 13 Jbeta segments, was used to amplify TCR beta CDR3 regions. PCR amplification bias was corrected using a synthetic template baseline for primer optimization and computational correction. As for how the authors treated the data: Reads were assigned to V, D and J genes according to IMGT and analyzed in immunoSEQ Analyzer, with only productive sequences retained. To calculate clonality, Shannon entropy was normalized by log2 of the number of productive unique sequences and then subtracted from one. For each patient and control, public and private clones were evaluated among the 100 most prevalent clones. A clone was defined as Susac-specific if it was absent from the healthy and MS cohorts, from over 1,000 published viral clones and from other ImmuneACCESS disease sequences. TCRdb itself trimmed the public reads at Q25 with fastp, ran MiXCR and retained productive beta chains. CDR3 protein sequences are deduplicated, and each keeps its most common genes and DNA. For this entry, the V and J calls and clone size follow TCRdb and not the study's own pipeline. This sample holds around 81,000 distinct CDR3 sequences; 94% were observed only once. The ten top clones hold approximately 0.9% of the sample.

The chain was built from TRBV7-2 and TRBJ1-5; TRBD1 lines up with 8 middle nucleotides. This receptor was identified in a human donor with Susac syndrome. Source material: CD8+ T cells from PBMCs. The encoded CDR3 is CASSLDRGNQPQHF. The DNA sequence is as follows: TGTGCCAGCAGCTTGGACAGGGGCAATCAGCCCCAGCATTTT.